The 22 T cell receptor beta chains below all came from one sample that was sequenced in a study of cytomegalovirus exposure and HLA in healthy donors. The study ran its PCR with 60 Vbeta and 13 Jbeta primers. This table comes from immunoSEQ multiplex PCR, and its TCRdb copy is limited to in-frame clones, with some not included. The sample records over 130,000 clones, more than 75% being singletons. The sequencing input was PBMCs. The receptors were sampled from a human donor in good health.

The chain carries TRBV5-6 and TRBJ1-1; no definite D call. This CDR3 region has 17 residues. Germline V gene data show CDR1 as SGHDT and CDR2 as YYEEEE. V was cut by 1 base and J by 4 bases, with 20 bases left in between. CDR3 nucleotides: TGTGCCAGCAGCTTGTCGGCTTCTCGGTCTTCAGGCACTGAAGCTTTCTTT. Residues: CASSLSASRSSGTEAFF.

The chain couples TRBV11-1 to TRBJ1-2; possibly TRBD1 for D (6 bases). Between the trimmed V and J ends, which lost 4 bases and 10 bases, there was a span of 13 bases. The germline gives CDR1 SGHAT, CDR2 FQDESV (reference sequence). The CDR3 consists of 12 residues. Here the CDR3 reads CASSSQGFDYTF. CDR3 coding DNA: TGTGCCAGCAGCTCACAGGGATTCGACTACACCTTC.

The chain uses TRBV19 and TRBJ2-6; 8 bases line up with TRBD1. Germline CDR1 and CDR2: LNHDA and SQIVND (reference sequence). The CDR3 spans 16 residues. V dropped 7 bases and J dropped 4; count of bases not matched to a gene: 9. Here the CDR3 reads CASKKGQEAGANVLTF. The CDR3 DNA sequence: TGTGCCAGTAAAAAGGGACAGGAGGCCGGGGCCAACGTCCTGACTTTC.

Only one count was recorded for this clone. The CDR3, as DNA: TGTGCCAGTAGTATAGGGGGGCAGGCGTTTCAGCCCCAGCATTTT. Amino acids: CASSIGGQAFQPQHF. J is TRBJ1-5 and V is TRBV19, with TRBD1 as a possible D gene (6 bases). Deletions cut 1 base from V and 6 bases from J, with 13 bases between. Germline loops: CDR1 LNHDA, CDR2 SQIVND (reference sequence). The CDR3 runs to 15 residues.

In DNA form, the CDR3 reads TGTGCCAGTAGACCAGACAGGGGGCAACACGAGCAGTACTTC. Translated: CASRPDRGQHEQYF. The rearrangement uses TRBV19 and TRBJ2-7, with 10 bases that match TRBD1. There are 14 residues in the CDR3. The trim removed 6 bases at V and 5 bases at J, leaving 7 bases unmatched. The germline CDR1 and CDR2 sequences are LNHDA and SQIVND (reference sequence).

The chain carries TRBV25-1 and TRBJ2-3, with D maybe TRBD2 (7 bases). This CDR3 is built from 15 residues. Germline loops: CDR1 MGHDK, CDR2 SYGVNS. Trimming took off 5 bases at V and 2 bases at J, with 14 bases between the two ends. CDR3 sequence reads: CASSLADRPTDTQYF. The CDR3 nucleotides are TGTGCCAGCAGTCTAGCGGACAGACCCACAGATACGCAGTATTTT.

CDR3 DNA sequence: TGTGCCAGCAGCTCCCCCGCAGTGTCCTATAATTCACCCCTCCACTTT. Encoded protein: CASSSPAVSYNSPLHF. The rearrangement uses TRBV11-2 and TRBJ1-6; D gene uncertain. Trimming shortened V by 4 bases and J by 1 base, and 11 bases separated the two germline ends. CDR3 length: 16 amino acids. Germline lookup yields CDR1 SGHAT and CDR2 FQNNGV.

In this sample, this clone turned up a few times. V usage is TRBV7-8 and J usage is TRBJ1-2; 9 nucleotides match TRBD1. This CDR3 has 14 amino acids. V lost 1 base to trimming and J lost 7 bases; unmatched junction nucleotides: 4. Germline values: CDR1 SGHVS, CDR2 FQNEAQ. CDR3 amino acids: CASSLGTGVSGYTF. The CDR3 DNA sequence: TGTGCCAGCAGCTTAGGGACAGGGGTCTCTGGCTACACCTTC. Using reference TRBV7-8 and TRBJ1-2 for the parts outside the CDR3, the full variable domain is GAGVSQSPRYKVAKRGQDVALRCDPISGHVSLFWYQQALGQGPEFLTYFQNEAQLDKSGLPSDRFFAERPEGSVSTLKIQRTQQEDSAVYLCASSLGTGVSGYTFGSGTRLTVV.

The CDR3 DNA reads TGTGCCAGCTCCCTACTGGAAGGACAGGGACCAGATACGCAGTATTTT. Protein product: CASSLLEGQGPDTQYF. The V and J genes are TRBV18 and TRBJ2-3, with 8 bases fitting TRBD1. The CDR3 is made up of 16 amino acids. CDR1 and CDR2 (germline): KGHSH, LQKENI. With V trimmed by 6 bases and J by 4 bases, 12 bases remained unmatched.

This clone was detected only once. This chain links TRBV6-5 with TRBJ2-7; 8 bases align to TRBD1. Germline V lookup: CDR1 MNHEY, CDR2 SVGAGI. V lost 0 bases, J lost 3 bases, and 4 bases stayed unmatched. The CDR3 is made up of 15 amino acids. The CDR3 loop reads CASSYSAQGDYEQYF. DNA for the CDR3: TGTGCCAGCAGTTACTCGGCACAGGGGGACTACGAGCAGTACTTC.

This CDR3 is CASRAGVEQYF. CDR3 nucleotides: TGTGCCAGCAGAGCCGGGGTCGAGCAGTACTTC. This sequence joins TRBV6-5 and TRBJ2-7; tentatively, D is TRBD2 (5 bases). The V end lost 6 bases, the J end lost 6 bases, and 9 bases lay between the germline ends. Per the germline V gene, CDR1 is MNHEY and CDR2 is SVGAGI. This CDR3 comprises 11 residues.

This clone was detected only a few times. The rearrangement links TRBV4-1 to TRBJ1-1; 7 positions agree with TRBD1. J was trimmed by 0 bases and V by 5 bases; bases with no gene match: 6. This CDR3 is 15 amino acids long. Germline assignment: CDR1 MGHRA and CDR2 YSYEKL. The DNA for the CDR3 is TGCGCCAGCAGCTCGACGACAGGGATGAACACTGAAGCTTTCTTT. Translating gives CASSSTTGMNTEAFF.

The chain recombines TRBV28 with TRBJ2-1, with TRBD1 identical over 9 bases. The CDR3 sequence is 14 residues long. With V trimmed by 4 bases and J by 7 bases, 5 bases remained unmatched. The V gene's germline CDR1 is MDHEN and CDR2 SYDVKM. The CDR3 coding sequence is TGTGCCAGCAGTTCCGGGACAGGGTGGAATGAGCAGTTCTTC. It codes for CASSSGTGWNEQFF.

The rearrangement links TRBV6-5 to TRBJ2-2; 10 nucleotides agree with TRBD2. Germline V gives CDR1 MNHEY, CDR2 SVGAGI. The CDR3 extends over 15 amino acids. V shed 8 bases and J 5 bases; nucleotides not matched to a gene: 8. The CDR3 region has the DNA TGTGCCAGCCGAAAAACTAGCGGGGATACCGGGGAGCTGTTTTTT. This encodes CASRKTSGDTGELFF.

This chain joins TRBV11-2 and TRBJ2-5, with D possibly matching TRBD1 (6 bases). CDR1 SGHAT and CDR2 FQNNGV come from the germline V gene. The CDR3 runs to 15 residues. V lost 2 bases and J 5 bases, leaving 15 bases between the germline ends. The DNA of the CDR3 is TGTGCCAGCAGCTTATACGTGGGGGCCGGGGAGACCCAGTACTTC. It translates to CASSLYVGAGETQYF.

J is TRBJ2-7 and V is TRBV6-5; 9 nucleotides align to TRBD2. The germline CDR1 and CDR2 sequences are MNHEY and SVGAGI. The length of the CDR3 is 15 residues. Trimming at V came to 6 bases and at J to 2 bases, leaving 8 bases not matched to a gene. The CDR3 region is CASSPGLARPYEQYF. CDR3 in DNA: TGTGCCAGCAGCCCCGGACTAGCGCGCCCCTACGAGCAGTACTTC.

The chain carries TRBV5-1 and TRBJ1-2; tentatively, D is TRBD1 (6 bases). Germline V gene data show CDR1 as SGHRS and CDR2 as YFSETQ. This CDR3 is 15 amino acids long. Trimming shortened V by 0 bases and J by 4 bases, and 13 bases separated the two germline ends. CDR3 amino acids: CASSLGSGQSYGYTF. CDR3 in DNA: TGCGCCAGCAGCTTGGGCAGCGGACAGTCCTATGGCTACACCTTC.

V and J are TRBV19 and TRBJ1-1, with a tentative D call TRBD1 (6 bases). The V gene lost 2 bases and the J gene lost 3 bases, with 10 bases spanning the gap. Germline loops: CDR1 LNHDA, CDR2 SQIVND (reference sequence). The CDR3 spans 14 residues. The CDR3 DNA is TGTGCCAGTAGTATATCCCAGGGGTACACTGAAGCTTTCTTT. Protein product: CASSISQGYTEAFF. Based on the CDR3 plus reference TRBV19 and TRBJ1-1, the full variable domain is DGGITQSPKYLFRKEGQNVTLSCEQNLNHDAMYWYRQDPGQGLRLIYYSQIVNDFQKGDIAEGYSVSREKKESFPLTVTSAQKNPTAFYLCASSISQGYTEAFFGQGTRLTVV.

This clone was observed a single time. The rearrangement uses TRBV7-9 and TRBJ2-5; 7 bases align to TRBD2. Germline CDR1 and CDR2: SEHNR and FQNEAQ (reference sequence). V shed 1 base and J 5 bases; nucleotides not matched to a gene: 10. The CDR3 loop spans 16 amino acids. In DNA, the CDR3 is TGTGCCAGCAGCTTAGTCGTAACGGGAGGACGGGAGACCCAGTACTTC. Translating gives CASSLVVTGGRETQYF. The full variable domain, rest sourced from reference TRBV7-9 and TRBJ2-5, is DTGVSQNPRHKITKRGQNVTFRCDPISEHNRLYWYRQTLGQGPEFLTYFQNEAQLEKSRLLSDRFSAERPKGSFSTLEIQRTEQGDSAMYLCASSLVVTGGRETQYFGPGTRLLVL.

This sequence joins TRBV27 and TRBJ2-1; D is possibly TRBD2 (6 bases). The length of the CDR3 is 12 residues. Trimming left V 6 bases short and J 7 bases short, with 10 bases between. The germline CDR1 and CDR2 sequences are MNHEY and SMNVEV (reference sequence). This CDR3 is CASRGGRNEQFF. CDR3 coding DNA: TGTGCCAGCAGGGGGGGTCGGAATGAGCAGTTCTTC.

The gene calls are TRBV27 and TRBJ1-2; 9 positions agree with TRBD1. Germline V gene lookup returns CDR1 MNHEY and CDR2 SMNVEV (reference sequence). This CDR3 has 16 amino acids. With V trimmed by 4 bases and J by 6 bases, 12 bases remained unmatched. CDR3 sequence reads: CASSSYALGQGHGYTF. The CDR3 coding sequence is TGTGCCAGCAGTTCTTATGCCCTGGGACAGGGCCATGGCTACACCTTC.

The rearrangement joins TRBV6-5 to TRBJ1-1, with 8 nucleotides matching TRBD1. After removal of 5 bases from V and 10 bases from J, the junction contained 9 bases not matched to a gene. Per the germline V gene, CDR1 is MNHEY and CDR2 is SVGAGI. The CDR3 sequence is 13 residues long. CDR3 sequence reads: CASSIDRGVGAFF. The CDR3 DNA reads as TGTGCCAGCAGTATTGACAGGGGAGTAGGAGCTTTCTTT.